The entry below gives a single T cell receptor beta chain sequence along with its context. Using immunoSEQ multiplex PCR, the repertoire was profiled, and TCRdb retains in-frame clones only, with some absent. The sample lists 250,000 or so clones, about 82% seen once, with 12% in the top ten. The data belong to a study of blood T cell repertoires in COVID-19. The CDR3 totals 14 residues. Germline V gene data show CDR1 as ENHRY and CDR2 as SYGVKD. Deletions cut 0 bases from V and 5 bases from J, with 7 bases between. The sample was peripheral blood. The genes are TRBV10-3 and TRBJ2-2, with D hard to call. The origin of this receptor is an elderly man with acute or convalescent COVID-19. The CDR3 coding sequence is TGTGCCATCAGTGAGTCGGCAGGTACCGGGGAGCTGTTTTTT. Translation gives CAISESAGTGELFF.